This entry describes one T cell receptor beta chain. Its antigen is currently unknown. The entry originates in a study of regulatory T cells in long-lasting Graves disease. With iRepertoire HTBI primers and Arm-PCR of CDR3 regions, TCR beta libraries were built. TCRdb redid the calling of the multiplex PCR reads with MiXCR, one entry per CDR3 protein. The sample has under 300,000 distinct CDR3 sequences; 20% are singletons. Study observations and caveats: It was possible that the small sample size reduced accuracy.

The CDR3 spans 14 residues. The germline V gene encodes CDR1 SGHTA and CDR2 FQGNSA. V lost 8 bases, J lost 2 bases, and 6 bases stayed unmatched. The time point denotes: newly diagnosed GD, antithyroid drugs for less than 3 months. The TCR library was prepared using RNA isolated from PBMCs. The V call is TRBV7-2, the J call TRBJ2-3; 8 bases fit TRBD2. The sequence came from a female donor with Graves disease. Specimen: peripheral blood mononuclear cells (PBMCs), collected at new diagnosis, from a patient treated with antithyroid drugs. CDR3 nucleotide sequence: TGTGCCAGCCTCACTAGCGGTAACACAGATACGCAGTATTTT. Protein sequence: CASLTSGNTDTQYF.